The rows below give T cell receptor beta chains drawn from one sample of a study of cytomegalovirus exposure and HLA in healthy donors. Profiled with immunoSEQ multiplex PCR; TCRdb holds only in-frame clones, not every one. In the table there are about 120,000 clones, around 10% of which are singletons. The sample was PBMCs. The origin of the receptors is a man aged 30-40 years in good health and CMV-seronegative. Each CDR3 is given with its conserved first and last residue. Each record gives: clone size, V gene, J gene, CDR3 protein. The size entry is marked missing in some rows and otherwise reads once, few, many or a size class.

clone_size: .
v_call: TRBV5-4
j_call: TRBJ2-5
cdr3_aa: CASSLSTGREQYF

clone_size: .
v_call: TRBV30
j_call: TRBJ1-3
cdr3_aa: CAWSRKQRVDTIYF

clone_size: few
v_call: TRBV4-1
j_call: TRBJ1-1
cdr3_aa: CASSQAGMNTEAFF

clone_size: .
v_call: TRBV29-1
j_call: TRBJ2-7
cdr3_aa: CSVGQGLYEQYF

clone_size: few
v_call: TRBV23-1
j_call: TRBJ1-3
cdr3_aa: CASSQSGQRGNTIYF

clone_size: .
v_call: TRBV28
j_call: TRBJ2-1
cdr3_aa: CASTQAGPAYNEQFF

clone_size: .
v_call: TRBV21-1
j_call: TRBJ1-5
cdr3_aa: CASSKNGCANQPQHF

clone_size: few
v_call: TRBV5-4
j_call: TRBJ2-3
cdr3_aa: CASSQGTASRTDTQYF

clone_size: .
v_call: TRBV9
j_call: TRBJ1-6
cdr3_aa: CASSVDRVANSPLHF

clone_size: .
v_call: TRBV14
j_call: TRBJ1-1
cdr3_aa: CASSQGRGAFF

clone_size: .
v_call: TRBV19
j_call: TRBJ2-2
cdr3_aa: CATRTGGKTGELFF

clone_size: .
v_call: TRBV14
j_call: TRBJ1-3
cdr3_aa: CASSQQLSAISGNTIYF

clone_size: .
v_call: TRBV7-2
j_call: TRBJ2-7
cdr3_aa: CASSLGPGTYEQYF

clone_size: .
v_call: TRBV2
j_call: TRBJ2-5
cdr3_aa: CASSGGSGSQETQYF

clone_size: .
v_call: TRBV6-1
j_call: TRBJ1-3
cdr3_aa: CATTTLSGNTIYF